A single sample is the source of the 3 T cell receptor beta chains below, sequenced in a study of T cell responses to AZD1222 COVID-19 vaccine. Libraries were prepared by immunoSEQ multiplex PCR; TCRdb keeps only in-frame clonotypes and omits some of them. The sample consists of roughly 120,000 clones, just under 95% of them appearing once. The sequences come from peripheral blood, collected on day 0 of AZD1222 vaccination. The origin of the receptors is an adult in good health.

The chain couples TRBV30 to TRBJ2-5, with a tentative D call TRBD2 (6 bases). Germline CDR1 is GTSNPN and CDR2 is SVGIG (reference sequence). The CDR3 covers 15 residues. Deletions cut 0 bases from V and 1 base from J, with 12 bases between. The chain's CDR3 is CAWSVFGTVQETQYF. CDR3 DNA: TGTGCCTGGAGTGTATTCGGGACTGTCCAAGAGACCCAGTACTTC.

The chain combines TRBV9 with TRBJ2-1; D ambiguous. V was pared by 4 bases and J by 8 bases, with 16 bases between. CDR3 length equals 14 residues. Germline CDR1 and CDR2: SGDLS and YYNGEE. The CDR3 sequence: CASSPPKGSDEQFF. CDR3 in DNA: TGTGCCAGCAGCCCTCCTAAAGGATCGGATGAGCAGTTCTTC.

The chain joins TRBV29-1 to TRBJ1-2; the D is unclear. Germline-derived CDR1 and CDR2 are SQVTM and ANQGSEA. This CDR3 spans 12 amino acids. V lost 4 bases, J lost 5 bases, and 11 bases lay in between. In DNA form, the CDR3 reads TGCAGCGTTGGATCGAGCCAATATGGCTACACCTTC. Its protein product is CSVGSSQYGYTF.